The clone carrying this T cell receptor beta chain was counted only a few times. Its matching antigen is unknown. This sample stems from a study of cytomegalovirus exposure and HLA in healthy donors. Study in general: The approximately 120 validation repertoires used the same platform as the 650 to 850 first-cohort repertoires (as reported by a later analysis).

Repertoires were generated with immunoSEQ multiplex PCR, while TCRdb's copy carries only in-frame clones and drops some. The sample includes some 110,000 clones, about 87% of them seen just once. Findings and caveats of the study: The listing of 150 to 200 TCR beta chains classed them as cytomegalovirus-associated. Rare TCR sequences dominated, though some public TCRs recurred in many donors.

V lost 3 bases and J 0 bases, leaving 8 bases between the germline ends. CDR3 length: 14 amino acids. Germline CDR1 and CDR2: LNHDA and SQIVND (reference sequence). These donors were members of the roughly 110-subject validation cohort, a group separate from the approximately 670-subject first cohort. Sequenced sample: PBMCs. The V call is TRBV19, the J call TRBJ1-2; D gene uncertain. The receptor was isolated from a woman under 30 in good health and CMV-seropositive. CDR3 residues: CASSIWGANYGYTF. CDR3 bases: TGTGCCAGTAGTATCTGGGGAGCTAACTATGGCTACACCTTC.